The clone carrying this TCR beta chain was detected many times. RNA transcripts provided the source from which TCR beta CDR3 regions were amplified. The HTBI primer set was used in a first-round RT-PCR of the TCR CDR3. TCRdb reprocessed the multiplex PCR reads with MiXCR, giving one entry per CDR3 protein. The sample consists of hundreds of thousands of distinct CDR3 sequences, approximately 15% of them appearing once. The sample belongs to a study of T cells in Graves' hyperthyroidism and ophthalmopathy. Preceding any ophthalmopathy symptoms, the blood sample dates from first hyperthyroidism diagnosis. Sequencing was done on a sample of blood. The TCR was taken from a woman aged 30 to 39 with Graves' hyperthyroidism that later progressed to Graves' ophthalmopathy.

CDR3 nucleotides: TGTGCCAGCAGCCGGTTTTGGGGAACTGAAGCTTTCTTT. Translation gives CASSRFWGTEAFF. The chain joins TRBV12-3 or TRBV12-4 to TRBJ1-1; no reliable D call. CDR3 size: 13 residues. Trimming removed 6 bases at V and 5 bases at J, with 13 bases between.